This T cell receptor beta chain was retrieved from a study of blood T cells in healthy people across ages. Then a second PCR, running roughly 6 to 12 cycles, was carried out with a sample-barcoded 5' primer and a J-beta primer mix. TCRdb itself ran the 5' RACE reads through MiXCR, one entry per CDR3 protein. The sample has 750,000 or so distinct CDR3 sequences, roughly 25% seen once. The CDR3 is made up of 16 amino acids. V was clipped by 0 bases and J by 7 bases; unmatched bases: 8. Germline CDR1 reads LGHNA; CDR2 reads YNFKEQ. This clonotype was recorded a few times. What it binds is not known. Study outcomes and limitations: CMV status of donors was unknown, possibly confounding expanded clonotype changes.

The data were also submitted as part of a second study, on T cells of mothers and their children. That investigation notes: Roughly 6 children, together with their three healthy Caucasian mothers, made up the donors. Related mother and child pairs showed slightly greater overlap (not significant) than unrelated pairs did. Persistent microchimeric T cell clones were not found at ~100 per million sensitivity.

The receptor comes from a boy aged 5-17 years in good health. The genes are TRBV4-2 and TRBJ2-1; the match to TRBD2 covers 8 bases. The sequenced material came from blood. CDR3 nucleotide sequence: TGTGCCAGCAGCCAAGATCCAGCGGGAGATGGTAATGAGCAGTTCTTC. As protein: CASSQDPAGDGNEQFF.